Below, 18 T cell receptor beta chains from the same sample are listed, as sequenced in a study of T cell repertoires in cytomegalovirus infection. TCRdb re-called the reads with MiXCR, one entry per CDR3 protein. Here the sample spans some 800,000 distinct CDR3 sequences, around a third being singletons. Their antigens remain unidentified. Sequenced here: cultured CD8+ T cells from PBMCs, sampled from culture after CMV antigen stimulation. These receptors originate from a human donor in good health (CMV status not recorded). Some clones in this sample may be carry-over from other donors' samples.

This clonotype appeared a single time. The CDR3, as DNA: TGTGCCAGCAGCTACGGACTAGCGGGGGGCATTTCAGATACGCAGTATTTT. Amino acids: CASSYGLAGGISDTQYF. The chain has TRBV5-8 and TRBJ2-3, with 14 bases that match TRBD2. Germline CDR1 reads SGHTS; CDR2 reads YDEGEE. The CDR3 sequence is 17 residues long. V was pared by 3 bases and J by 4 bases, with 7 bases of the junction left unmatched.

This chain joins TRBV4-1 and TRBJ2-6, with D possibly matching TRBD1 (6 bases). The germline V gene encodes CDR1 MGHRA and CDR2 YSYEKL. The ends were cut back, 0 bases at V and 4 bases at J, with 13 bases in the middle. This CDR3 contains 17 residues. The CDR3 nucleotides are TGCGCCAGCAGCCAAGATTCAATGGGGGCCGGGGCCAACGTCCTGACTTTC. It codes for CASSQDSMGAGANVLTF.

This clonotype was counted a few times. V is TRBV7-9 and J is TRBJ2-2; D call uncertain. The CDR3 loop spans 16 amino acids. Trimming took 1 base from V and 2 from J, leaving 11 bases between them. CDR1 is SEHNR and CDR2 is FQNEAQ in the germline V gene (reference sequence). CDR3 sequence reads: CASSLGLGTNTGELFF. In DNA form, the CDR3 reads TGTGCCAGCAGCTTAGGTTTGGGCACAAACACCGGGGAGCTGTTTTTT.

This clonotype was seen only a few times. The gene calls are TRBV10-3 and TRBJ2-3; 10 nucleotides agree with TRBD2. The length of the CDR3 is 18 residues. Trimming at V came to 3 bases and at J to 1 base, leaving 10 bases not matched to a gene. Germline V lookup: CDR1 ENHRY, CDR2 SYGVKD. The chain's CDR3 is CAISDGAGGPGGTDTQYF. The CDR3 bases are TGTGCCATCAGTGATGGAGCGGGGGGGCCCGGAGGCACAGATACGCAGTATTTT.

This clonotype has only a few counts. The V gene is TRBV6-2 or TRBV6-3, the J gene TRBJ2-1; D ambiguous. The CDR3 loop spans 12 amino acids. V lost 7 bases and J lost 15, with 19 bases in between. The V gene's germline CDR1 is MNHEY and CDR2 SVGEGT. CDR3 bases: TGTGCCAGCACTAATTACGACGTCGGTCGGTTCTTC. Translation: CASTNYDVGRFF.

Remarks on this clonotype: Since a much larger clone is just one base distant, this may be a read error. The chain uses TRBV7-8 and TRBJ1-5; 7 bases are a match to TRBD1. J lost 1 base, V lost 5 bases, and 8 bases had no gene match. The CDR3 has 16 amino acids. Germline lookup yields CDR1 SGHVS and CDR2 FQNEAQ. CDR3 residues: CASSPGTVGSNQPQHF. The CDR3 nucleotides read TGTGCCAGCAGCCCAGGGACAGTGGGAAGCAATCAGCCCCAGCATTTT.

The chain is built from TRBV15 and TRBJ1-1; 10 bases fit TRBD1. V gave up 2 bases and J gave up 4 bases; unmatched junction bases: 4. The CDR3 consists of 15 residues. Germline assignment: CDR1 LNHNV and CDR2 YYDKDF (reference sequence). The chain's CDR3 is CATSRRRQGATEAFF. CDR3 in DNA: TGTGCCACCAGCAGAAGGAGACAGGGGGCCACTGAAGCTTTCTTT.

This clonotype was found many times. The gene calls are TRBV7-2 and TRBJ2-5, with 11 bases aligning to TRBD1. Germline loops: CDR1 SGHTA, CDR2 FQGNSA. V was clipped by 5 bases and J by 8 bases; unmatched bases: 4. The CDR3 runs to 13 residues. CDR3 amino acids: CASSLGQGGTQYF. The CDR3 region has the DNA TGTGCCAGCAGCCTGGGACAGGGGGGAACCCAGTACTTC.

There are a few counts of this clonotype. The chain couples TRBV12-3 or TRBV12-4 to TRBJ1-6, with TRBD1 matching 9 bases. CDR3 size: 15 residues. Trimming cost V 5 bases and J 7 bases; bases outside gene matches: 6. The CDR3 nucleotides are TGTGCCAGCAGTACAGGGGGCGCGGGAAATTCACCCCTCCACTTT. Translating it yields CASSTGGAGNSPLHF.

V is TRBV20-1 and J is TRBJ2-5; D gene unclear. The CDR3 length is 14 residues. The V gene's germline CDR1 is DFQATT and CDR2 SNEGSKA (reference sequence). The V end was cut by 4 bases, the J end by 2 bases, with 14 bases between. CDR3: CSAIWNRLQETQYF. The CDR3 nucleotides are TGCAGTGCTATATGGAACAGACTTCAAGAGACCCAGTACTTC.

J is TRBJ1-1 and V is TRBV7-9, with no clear D. The germline gives CDR1 SEHNR, CDR2 FQNEAQ (reference sequence). CDR3 size: 14 residues. Deletions cut 6 bases from V and 0 bases from J, with 11 bases between. The CDR3, as DNA: TGTGCCAGCAGTGAGGCGGGAATGAACACTGAAGCTTTCTTT. Protein product: CASSEAGMNTEAFF.

This clonotype was recorded a few times. This chain joins TRBV7-6 and TRBJ2-1; D ambiguous. The CDR3 contains 12 residues. V was shortened by 3 bases and J by 7 bases, with 7 bases between the two germline ends. Germline-derived CDR1 and CDR2 are SGHVS and FNYEAQ. CDR3 region: CASSFNLNEQFF. In DNA form, the CDR3 reads TGTGCCAGCAGCTTCAATCTTAATGAGCAGTTCTTC.

The chain has TRBV20-1 and TRBJ2-1, with 7 bases aligning to TRBD2. This CDR3 region has 15 residues. From germline, CDR1 is DFQATT and CDR2 SNEGSKA (reference sequence). The ends lost 0 bases at V and 2 bases at J; junction bases unmatched: 4. In DNA, the CDR3 is TGCAGTGCTAGAGAGCGGGGGTCCACCTACAATGAGCAGTTCTTC. Protein sequence: CSARERGSTYNEQFF.

This clonotype has more than one count but fewer than ten. This chain links TRBV6-1 with TRBJ2-7; TRBD2 is a possible D gene (7 bases). From germline, CDR1 is MNHNS and CDR2 SASEGT. CDR3 length: 14 residues. Trimming pared 5 bases from V and 5 bases from J, leaving 16 bases between. CDR3 DNA sequence: TGTGCCAGCAGTCCCCTGGGAGGGGGGAACGAGCAGTACTTC. Its protein is CASSPLGGGNEQYF.

The chain has TRBV19 and TRBJ2-1; weak D call: TRBD2 (6 bases). The CDR3 length is 17 residues. Germline V CDR1 and CDR2: LNHDA, SQIVND (reference sequence). Trimming took 2 bases from V and 3 from J, leaving 17 bases between them. The chain's CDR3 is CASSIIGGEVNYNEQFF. CDR3 nucleotide sequence: TGTGCCAGTAGTATAATTGGCGGGGAAGTCAACTACAATGAGCAGTTCTTC.

The chain has TRBV12-3 or TRBV12-4 and TRBJ1-1, with D unresolved. The CDR3 runs to 10 residues. With 6 bases removed from V and 4 bases from J, the gap between germline ends came to 3 bases. CDR3 bases: TGTGCCAGCAGACCCACTGAAGCTTTCTTT. Translating gives CASRPTEAFF.

The CDR3 spells CASSDREGQETQYF. The CDR3 DNA is TGTGCCAGCAGCGACCGGGAGGGGCAAGAGACCCAGTACTTC. The chain uses TRBV9 and TRBJ2-5; 8 positions match TRBD2. This CDR3 contains 14 residues. Germline CDR1 SGDLS, CDR2 YYNGEE. Trimming removed 3 bases from V and 2 bases from J; junction bases left unmatched: 3. The entire variable domain, with the rest obtained from reference TRBV9 and TRBJ2-5, is as follows: DSGVTQTPKHLITATGQRVTLRCSPRSGDLSVYWYQQSLDQGLQFLIQYYNGEERAKGNILERFSAQQFPDLHSELNLSSLELGDSALYFCASSDREGQETQYFGPGTRLLVL.

To note about this clonotype: The junction differs from germline at one of its ends, possibly a read error. The CDR3 region is CTSGAARPHGYTF. The CDR3 region has the DNA TGTACTAGTGGTGCGGCTAGACCCCATGGCTACACCTTC. This chain joins TRBV12-5 and TRBJ1-2; unclear D gene. Germline V gene lookup returns CDR1 LGHNT and CDR2 FRNRAP. The CDR3 spans 13 residues.